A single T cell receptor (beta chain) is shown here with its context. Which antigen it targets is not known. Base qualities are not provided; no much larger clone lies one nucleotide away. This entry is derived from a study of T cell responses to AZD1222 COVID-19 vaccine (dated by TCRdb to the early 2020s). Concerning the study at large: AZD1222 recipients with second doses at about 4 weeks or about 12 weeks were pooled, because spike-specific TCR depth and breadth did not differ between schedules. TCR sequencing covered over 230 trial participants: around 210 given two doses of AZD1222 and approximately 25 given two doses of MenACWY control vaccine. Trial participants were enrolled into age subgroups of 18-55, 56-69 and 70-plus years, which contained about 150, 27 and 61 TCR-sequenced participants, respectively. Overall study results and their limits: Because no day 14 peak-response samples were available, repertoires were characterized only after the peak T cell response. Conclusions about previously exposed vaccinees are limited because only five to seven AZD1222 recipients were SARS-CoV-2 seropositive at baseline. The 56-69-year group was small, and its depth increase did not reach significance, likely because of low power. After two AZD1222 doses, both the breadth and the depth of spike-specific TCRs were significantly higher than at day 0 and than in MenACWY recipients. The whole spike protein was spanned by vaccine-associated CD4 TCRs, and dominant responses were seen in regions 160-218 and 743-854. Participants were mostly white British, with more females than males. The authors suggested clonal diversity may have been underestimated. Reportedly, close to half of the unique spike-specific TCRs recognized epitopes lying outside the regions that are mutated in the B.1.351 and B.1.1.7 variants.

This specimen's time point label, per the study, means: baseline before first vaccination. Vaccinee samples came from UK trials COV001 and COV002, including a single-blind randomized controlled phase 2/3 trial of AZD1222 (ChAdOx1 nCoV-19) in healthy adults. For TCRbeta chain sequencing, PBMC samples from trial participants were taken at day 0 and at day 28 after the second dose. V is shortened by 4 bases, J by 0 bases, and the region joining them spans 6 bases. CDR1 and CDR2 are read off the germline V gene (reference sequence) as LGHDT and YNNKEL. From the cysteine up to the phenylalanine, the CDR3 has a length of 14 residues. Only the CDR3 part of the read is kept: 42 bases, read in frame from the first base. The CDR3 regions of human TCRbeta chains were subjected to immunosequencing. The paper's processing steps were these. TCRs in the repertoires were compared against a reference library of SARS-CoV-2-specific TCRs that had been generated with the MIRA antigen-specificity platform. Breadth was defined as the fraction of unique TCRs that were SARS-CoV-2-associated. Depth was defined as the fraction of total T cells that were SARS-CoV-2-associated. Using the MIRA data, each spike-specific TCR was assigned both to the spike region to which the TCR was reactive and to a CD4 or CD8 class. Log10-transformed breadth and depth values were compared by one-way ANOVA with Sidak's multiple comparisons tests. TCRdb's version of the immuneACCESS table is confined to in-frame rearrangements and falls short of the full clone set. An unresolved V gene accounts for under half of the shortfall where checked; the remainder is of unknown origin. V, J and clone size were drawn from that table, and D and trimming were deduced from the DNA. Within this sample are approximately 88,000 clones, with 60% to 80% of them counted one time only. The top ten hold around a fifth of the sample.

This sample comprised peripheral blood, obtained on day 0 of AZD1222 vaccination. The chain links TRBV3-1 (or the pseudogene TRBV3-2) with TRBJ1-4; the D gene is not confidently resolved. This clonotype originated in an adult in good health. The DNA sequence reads TGTGCCAGCAGCCTCAGCTCAACTAATGAAAAACTGTTTTTT. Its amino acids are CASSLSSTNEKLFF.